The source of this T cell receptor (beta chain) is a study of shared clonotypes between healthy human individuals. As for the study in general: Each donor's CD8 memory used one plate, CD8 naive two, each CD4 subset three. General observations from the study: Compared with clonotypes that all four donors shared, non-shared clonotypes had lower generation probabilities. Naive CD4 clonotypes were shared across a handful of donors at roughly 5%.

On this clone itself: The antigen is unknown.

Losses at the gene ends were 0 bases for V and 0 bases for J; bases not matched to a gene: 9. Germline values: CDR1 KGHSH, CDR2 LQKENI. The CDR3 loop spans 20 amino acids. The data were produced by immunoSEQ multiplex PCR, yet TCRdb's version contains in-frame clones alone and is incomplete. Of more than 1,200,000 clones listed, 98% are singletons. Sequenced sample: naive CD4+ T cells sorted from blood. Described subset: CD45RA+ positively selected. The chain employs TRBV18 and TRBJ2-1; 12 bases agree with TRBD2. The clonotype was recovered from a man in his thirties or forties in good health. CDR3 sequence: CASSPPPSGRASGSYNEQFF. The CDR3 DNA follows: TGTGCCAGCTCACCACCTCCTAGCGGGAGGGCCTCGGGCTCCTACAATGAGCAGTTCTTC.